This passage covers 30 T cell receptor beta chains from one sample sequenced in a study of CD8 T cells in Susac syndrome. The RNA input was roughly 0.5 to 1 ug, and it was reverse transcribed with random hexamers. MiXCR, run by TCRdb on the immunoSEQ multiplex PCR reads, gives a single entry per CDR3 protein. The sample has 120,000 or so distinct CDR3 sequences; roughly 95% are singletons. The source material was CD4+ T cells from PBMCs. Every receptor here comes from a human donor with Susac syndrome.

The V gene is TRBV27, the J gene TRBJ1-5; 11 nucleotides line up with TRBD1. After removal of 5 bases from V and 0 bases from J, the junction contained 6 bases not matched to a gene. Germline V lookup: CDR1 MNHEY, CDR2 SMNVEV (reference sequence). The CDR3 is made up of 17 amino acids. The CDR3: CASSPGQGAHSNQPQHF. CDR3 bases: TGTGCCAGCAGTCCCGGACAGGGGGCCCATAGCAATCAGCCCCAGCATTTT.

V gene TRBV28 combines with J gene TRBJ1-1; D may be TRBD1 (5 bases). CDR3 length: 14 amino acids. Looked up from germline, CDR1 is MDHEN and CDR2 is SYDVKM. V lost 11 bases and J 4 bases, leaving 20 bases between the germline ends. The CDR3 sequence: CAGLRPRQGTEAFF. The CDR3 nucleotides are TGTGCCGGACTCCGGCCACGGCAGGGCACTGAAGCTTTCTTT.

This clonotype was seen only once. The rearrangement links TRBV29-1 to TRBJ2-7; maybe TRBD1 (6 bases). Trimming cost V 6 bases and J 0 bases, with 12 bases left between them. The length of the CDR3 is 13 residues. CDR1 and CDR2 (germline): SQVTM, ANQGSEA. CDR3 nucleotide sequence: TGCAGCGTCCTGGACAGCAGCTCCTACGAGCAGTACTTC. Its translation: CSVLDSSSYEQYF.

The rearrangement uses TRBV5-1 and TRBJ2-3, with a weak D call TRBD1 (6 bases). Germline V gene lookup returns CDR1 SGHRS and CDR2 YFSETQ. The CDR3 sequence is 12 residues long. The V end lost 5 bases, the J end lost 6 bases, and 10 bases lay between the germline ends. CDR3 sequence (DNA): TGCGCCAGCAGGGACAGCCTTGATACGCAGTATTTT. Translation: CASRDSLDTQYF.

V usage is TRBV4-3 and J usage is TRBJ2-1; 12 nucleotides align to TRBD2. The CDR3 length is 18 residues. From germline, CDR1 is LGHNA and CDR2 YSLEER. After removal of 0 bases from V and 3 bases from J, the junction contained 6 bases not matched to a gene. The CDR3 is CASSQDHKTSGSYNEQFF. Here the CDR3 DNA reads TGCGCCAGCAGCCAAGACCATAAGACTAGCGGGAGCTACAATGAGCAGTTCTTC.

This chain joins TRBV30 and TRBJ1-5; 8 bases match TRBD1. From germline, CDR1 is GTSNPN and CDR2 SVGIG (reference sequence). The CDR3 covers 14 residues. Trimming took 3 bases from V and 7 from J; bases not matched to a gene: 8. CDR3 region: CAWSVDREDQPQHF. In nucleotides, the CDR3 is TGTGCCTGGAGCGTGGACAGGGAAGACCAGCCCCAGCATTTT.

The J gene is TRBJ2-1, the V gene TRBV29-1; 8 bases fit TRBD2. V lost 4 bases and J lost 3; bases outside the gene matches: 14. CDR1 is SQVTM, CDR2 ANQGSEA, per germline. The CDR3 is 17 amino acids. CDR3 bases: TGCAGCGTTGTCTTCGCCCCCGGGACTAGGGGCTACAATGAGCAGTTCTTC. This translates into CSVVFAPGTRGYNEQFF.

This chain joins TRBV20-1 and TRBJ2-5, with D tentatively TRBD2 (5 bases). V was pared by 2 bases and J by 1 base, with 8 bases between. The CDR3 sequence is 13 residues long. The germline CDR1 and CDR2 sequences are DFQATT and SNEGSKA (reference sequence). The DNA of the CDR3 is TGCAGTGCTAGAATTGGAGGCCAAGAGACCCAGTACTTC. This gives the protein CSARIGGQETQYF.

The chain carries TRBV20-1 and TRBJ2-1; 8 bases align to TRBD2. After removal of 3 bases from V and 3 bases from J, the junction contained 10 bases not matched to a gene. Per the germline V gene, CDR1 is DFQATT and CDR2 is SNEGSKA (reference sequence). This CDR3 contains 16 residues. CDR3: CSASPGGTSGYNEQFF. The DNA for the CDR3 is TGCAGTGCTAGCCCCGGGGGTACTAGCGGCTACAATGAGCAGTTCTTC.

This chain connects TRBV7-9 to TRBJ1-4; no clear D. The V end lost 8 bases, the J end lost 3 bases, and 10 bases lay between the germline ends. Germline CDR1 SEHNR, CDR2 FQNEAQ (reference sequence). CDR3 length equals 13 residues. The CDR3 reads CASVRDPNEKLFF. The CDR3 region has the DNA TGTGCCAGCGTGAGGGATCCTAATGAAAAACTGTTTTTT.

V usage is TRBV20-1 and J usage is TRBJ1-1; D is unclear. CDR3 length: 12 amino acids. V was clipped by 2 bases and J by 6 bases, with 10 bases between them. Germline lookup yields CDR1 DFQATT and CDR2 SNEGSKA (reference sequence). DNA of the CDR3: TGCAGTGCTAGATTCGGGGAACCTGAAGCTTTCTTT. Translating gives CSARFGEPEAFF.

This rearrangement joins TRBV20-1 to TRBJ2-2; maybe TRBD1 (5 bases). V lost 5 bases and J 11 bases, leaving 15 bases between the germline ends. The germline V gene has CDR1 DFQATT and CDR2 SNEGSKA (reference sequence). The CDR3 is 12 amino acids. The CDR3 spells CSAGLADTELFF. CDR3 nucleotides: TGCAGTGCTGGATTGGCGGACACCGAGCTGTTTTTT.

This clonotype was counted a single time. The chain has TRBV29-1 and TRBJ1-1; 8 bases agree with TRBD1. Germline lookup yields CDR1 SQVTM and CDR2 ANQGSEA. The V segment lost 6 bases and the J segment 1 base; nucleotides outside the gene matches: 4. This CDR3 is built from 13 residues. Here the CDR3 reads CSVRGQANTEAFF. CDR3 nucleotide sequence: TGCAGCGTGCGGGGACAGGCGAACACTGAAGCTTTCTTT.

The chain recombines TRBV7-9 with TRBJ2-5; unclear D gene. Germline-derived CDR1 and CDR2 are SEHNR and FQNEAQ (reference sequence). The CDR3 is 14 amino acids. Trimming left V 5 bases short and J 3 bases short, with 13 bases between. CDR3 nucleotide sequence: TGTGCCAGCAGCCCTACAAATGGGGAAGAGACCCAGTACTTC. Translation gives CASSPTNGEETQYF. Full variable domain (outside the CDR3, taken from reference TRBV7-9 and TRBJ2-5): DTGVSQNPRHKITKRGQNVTFRCDPISEHNRLYWYRQTLGQGPEFLTYFQNEAQLEKSRLLSDRFSAERPKGSFSTLEIQRTEQGDSAMYLCASSPTNGEETQYFGPGTRLLVL.

V usage is TRBV5-1 and J usage is TRBJ1-1; TRBD1 is a possible D gene (5 bases). V gave up 2 bases and J gave up 1 base, with 9 bases separating them. The CDR3 is 14 residues long. Germline V gene lookup returns CDR1 SGHRS and CDR2 YFSETQ. The CDR3: CASSFGRENTEAFF. In DNA, the CDR3 is TGCGCCAGCAGCTTCGGCAGGGAGAACACTGAAGCTTTCTTT.

V usage is TRBV20-1 and J usage is TRBJ2-5; possibly TRBD2 for D (6 bases). The CDR3 sequence is 14 residues long. Trimming cost V 3 bases and J 2 bases, with 13 bases left between them. Germline values: CDR1 DFQATT, CDR2 SNEGSKA (reference sequence). In nucleotides, the CDR3 is TGCAGTGCTAGTTCCGGGAGCGGTCAAGAGACCCAGTACTTC. Amino acids: CSASSGSGQETQYF.

The chain employs TRBV29-1 and TRBJ1-2; D unclear. V dropped 3 bases and J dropped 2 bases, with 7 bases sitting between them. The V gene's germline CDR1 is SQVTM and CDR2 ANQGSEA. There are 12 residues in the CDR3. The CDR3 spells CSVDGRNYGYTF. CDR3 sequence (DNA): TGCAGCGTTGATGGACGGAACTATGGCTACACCTTC.

The count of this clonotype is one. The genes are TRBV18 and TRBJ2-7, with 8 nucleotides matching TRBD1. V dropped 3 bases and J dropped 7; count of bases not matched to a gene: 5. This CDR3 is built from 13 residues. Germline CDR1 is KGHSH and CDR2 is LQKENI. Here the CDR3 reads CASSPGTGREQYF. DNA for the CDR3: TGTGCCAGCTCACCTGGGACAGGCAGGGAGCAGTACTTC.

The chain links TRBV3-1 to TRBJ2-7; 9 bases map to TRBD2. The germline gives CDR1 LGHDT, CDR2 YNNKEL (reference sequence). There are 15 residues in the CDR3. Trimming took 3 bases from V and 1 from J; bases not matched to a gene: 4. CDR3 protein: CASSHGLAGSYEQYF. CDR3 DNA: TGTGCCAGCAGCCATGGGCTAGCGGGATCCTACGAGCAGTACTTC.

This chain links TRBV18 with TRBJ1-5; D remains unclear. V was clipped by 3 bases and J by 1 base, with 4 bases between them. The CDR3 has 13 residues. CDR1 is KGHSH and CDR2 is LQKENI in the germline V gene. DNA of the CDR3: TGTGCCAGCTCACCGCAGAGCAATCAGCCCCAGCATTTT. It specifies CASSPQSNQPQHF.

The chain joins TRBV29-1 to TRBJ2-1; 7 bases are a match to TRBD2. Germline assignment: CDR1 SQVTM and CDR2 ANQGSEA. The V and J ends lost 6 bases and 6 bases, in that order; junction bases with no gene match: 11. The CDR3 has 14 residues. CDR3 amino acids: CSVLAERHGNEQFF. The CDR3 region has the DNA TGCAGCGTCCTAGCGGAGCGGCATGGCAATGAGCAGTTCTTC.

This sequence joins TRBV29-1 and TRBJ2-1; no clear D. V gave up 6 bases and J gave up 7 bases, with 7 bases separating them. From germline, CDR1 is SQVTM and CDR2 ANQGSEA. This CDR3 has 10 residues. CDR3 sequence reads: CSVDKNEQFF. CDR3 nucleotides: TGCAGCGTCGATAAAAATGAGCAGTTCTTC.

This chain links TRBV5-4 with TRBJ1-2; TRBD1 is a possible D gene (6 bases). This CDR3 contains 17 residues. Germline values: CDR1 SGHNT, CDR2 YYREEE (reference sequence). V lost 0 bases to trimming and J lost 8 bases, with 23 bases between them. CDR3 sequence: CASSLAPRAQGLRGYTF. The CDR3 DNA reads as TGTGCCAGCAGCTTGGCCCCAAGGGCACAGGGCCTGAGGGGCTACACCTTC.

The CDR3 spells CASSQPPTYYGYTF. CDR3 in DNA: TGTGCCAGCAGCCAACCCCCGACTTACTATGGCTACACCTTC. V gene TRBV3-1 combines with J gene TRBJ1-2; D gene unclear. V was clipped by 2 bases and J by 3 bases, with 10 bases between them. CDR3 length: 14 residues. In germline, CDR1 is LGHDT, CDR2 YNNKEL (reference sequence).

The chain has TRBV28 and TRBJ1-1, with D uncertain. V shed 3 bases and J shed 0 bases, with 8 bases lying between them. CDR1 MDHEN and CDR2 SYDVKM come from the germline V gene. The CDR3 runs to 14 residues. The DNA of the CDR3 is TGTGCCAGCAGTTTGGCCCGAGTGAACACTGAAGCTTTCTTT. Translated: CASSLARVNTEAFF.

The chain couples TRBV20-1 to TRBJ1-2, with no clear D. This CDR3 is built from 12 residues. Germline V gene sequence: CDR1 DFQATT, CDR2 SNEGSKA (reference sequence). V was pared by 4 bases and J by 8 bases, with 14 bases between. CDR3 amino acids: CSANVRDWGYTF. CDR3 coding DNA: TGCAGTGCTAACGTCCGAGATTGGGGCTACACCTTC.

The chain couples TRBV29-1 to TRBJ2-5; 8 bases are a match to TRBD1. Germline V lookup: CDR1 SQVTM, CDR2 ANQGSEA. The CDR3 sequence is 13 residues long. The V gene end was trimmed by 6 bases and the J gene end by 4 bases; junction bases not matched to a gene: 7. In nucleotides, the CDR3 is TGCAGCGTGGGCAGGGGGCTCGGAGAGACCCAGTACTTC. The encoded protein is CSVGRGLGETQYF.

This sequence joins TRBV7-2 and TRBJ1-1, with D hard to call. Germline V lookup: CDR1 SGHTA, CDR2 FQGNSA. V was clipped by 2 bases and J by 0 bases, with 10 bases between them. The CDR3 spans 15 residues. CDR3 protein: CASSLMPGMNTEAFF. CDR3 coding DNA: TGTGCCAGCAGCTTAATGCCGGGGATGAACACTGAAGCTTTCTTT.

The CDR3 is CASSPRQLNEQFF. CDR3 nucleotide sequence: TGTGCCAGCTCACCACGGCAGCTGAATGAGCAGTTCTTC. The rearrangement links TRBV18 to TRBJ2-1; D unclear. Germline V lookup: CDR1 KGHSH, CDR2 LQKENI. Trimming took off 1 base at V and 7 bases at J, with 8 bases between the two ends. The CDR3 extends over 13 amino acids.

The J gene is TRBJ1-1, the V gene TRBV30, with D perhaps matching TRBD1 (6 bases). Germline V gene sequence: CDR1 GTSNPN, CDR2 SVGIG (reference sequence). The CDR3 is 13 amino acids. V was shortened by 3 bases and J by 5 bases, with 13 bases between the two germline ends. The CDR3 coding sequence is TGTGCCTGGAGCCAGGGGAGAGGGACTGAAGCTTTCTTT. This translates into CAWSQGRGTEAFF.